Here is one T cell receptor beta chain with its context. This record comes from a study of cytomegalovirus exposure and HLA in healthy donors. The CDR3 length is 14 residues. V was trimmed by 4 bases and J by 5 bases, leaving 12 bases between them. CDR1 and CDR2 from the germline V gene are MDHEN and SYDVKM. Primers: 60 Vbeta forward and 13 Jbeta reverse. Assay: immunoSEQ multiplex PCR; the TCRdb copy retains only in-frame clones and omits some. Of 130,000 to 150,000 clones listed, 73% were seen once; the top ten hold 1.5% to 2%. This clonotype originated in a woman younger than 35 in good health and CMV-seronegative. The chain is built from TRBV28 and TRBJ2-1; D is perhaps TRBD1 (6 bases). Material for sequencing was PBMCs. The CDR3 here is CASSSLRGHNEQFF. The CDR3 coding sequence is TGTGCCAGCAGTTCCCTCAGGGGCCACAATGAGCAGTTCTTC.